The next 25 T cell receptor beta chains were all read from a single sample in a study of blood T cell repertoires in COVID-19. Measured with immunoSEQ multiplex PCR; TCRdb has only the in-frame clones, and not every one. Here the sample spans around 100,000 clones, 88% being singletons. The specimen sequenced was peripheral blood. These receptors were obtained from a human donor in a cohort sampled during active COVID-19.

The rearrangement uses TRBV19 and TRBJ1-6; D possibly corresponds to TRBD1 (5 bases). CDR1 is LNHDA, CDR2 SQIVND, per germline (reference sequence). Trimming stripped 7 bases from V and 7 bases from J, with 26 bases between. The CDR3 sequence is 18 residues long. The CDR3 spells CASMRDVGEASKNSPLHF. CDR3 DNA sequence: TGTGCCAGTATGCGGGACGTCGGTGAGGCCTCTAAGAATTCACCCCTCCACTTT.

This clone showed up just a few times. The chain couples TRBV19 to TRBJ1-5, with a tentative D call TRBD1 (6 bases). Per germline, CDR1 LNHDA and CDR2 SQIVND (reference sequence). V gave up 4 bases and J gave up 3 bases, with 10 bases separating them. This CDR3 spans 14 amino acids. The CDR3 region has the DNA TGTGCCAGTAGTACCACAGGGCCCAATCAGCCCCAGCATTTT. Translation: CASSTTGPNQPQHF.

The J gene is TRBJ2-6, the V gene TRBV7-2, with 7 nucleotides matching TRBD1. The germline gives CDR1 SGHTA, CDR2 FQGNSA. The CDR3 runs 19 residues. The V gene end was trimmed by 2 bases and the J gene end by 0 bases; junction bases not matched to a gene: 10. The CDR3 is CASSLFVQGPGSGANVLTF. CDR3 DNA: TGTGCCAGCAGCTTATTCGTACAGGGGCCAGGCTCTGGGGCCAACGTCCTGACTTTC.

The chain combines TRBV11-3 with TRBJ2-1; TRBD1 agrees at 8 bases. The CDR3 consists of 16 residues. Germline V gives CDR1 SGHNT, CDR2 YENEEA. The V gene end was trimmed by 1 base and the J gene end by 8 bases; junction bases not matched to a gene: 10. CDR3 sequence reads: CASSLVARAGGDEQFF. DNA for the CDR3: TGTGCCAGCAGCTTAGTGGCCCGGGCAGGGGGCGATGAGCAGTTCTTC.

The chain has TRBV19 and TRBJ2-3; no definite D call. V lost 3 bases and J 1 base, leaving 11 bases between the germline ends. The CDR3 contains 15 residues. CDR1 is LNHDA, CDR2 SQIVND, per germline (reference sequence). The CDR3 DNA is TGTGCCAGTAGTATCTTTGAGAGCGGCACAGATACGCAGTATTTT. Translated, it gives CASSIFESGTDTQYF.

The rearrangement joins TRBV6-5 to TRBJ2-7, with 7 bases fitting TRBD2. Germline trimming cut 0 bases from V and 6 bases from J; bases unmatched to any gene: 8. This CDR3 has 15 residues. Germline assignment: CDR1 MNHEY and CDR2 SVGAGI. The DNA of the CDR3 is TGTGCCAGCAGTTACTCGAGCGGGGCAAGAACCGAGCAGTACTTC. It translates to CASSYSSGARTEQYF.

In this sample, this clone turned up a few times. This chain links TRBV6-4 with TRBJ2-3; 8 positions agree with TRBD1. Per the germline V gene, CDR1 is MRHNA and CDR2 is SNTAGT. V was pared by 3 bases and J by 1 base, with 0 bases of the junction left unmatched. This CDR3 is 14 amino acids long. This chain's CDR3 is CASSEGQGTDTQYF. CDR3 sequence (DNA): TGTGCCAGCAGTGAGGGACAGGGCACAGATACGCAGTATTTT.

This rearrangement joins TRBV2 to TRBJ1-5; D not resolved. Germline V gives CDR1 SNHLY, CDR2 FYNNEI. Trimming pared 4 bases from V and 2 bases from J, leaving 12 bases between. This CDR3 is 15 amino acids long. In DNA, the CDR3 is TGTGCCAGCAGTGTGGGCAGGCAGGGCAATCAGCCCCAGCATTTT. It codes for CASSVGRQGNQPQHF.

This chain joins TRBV7-6 and TRBJ2-3; the D gene is possibly TRBD2 (6 bases). Trimming took off 3 bases at V and 6 bases at J, with 13 bases between the two ends. Germline V CDR1 and CDR2: SGHVS, FNYEAQ. CDR3 length: 14 amino acids. The CDR3 spells CASSLGTRADTQYF. The DNA for the CDR3 is TGTGCCAGCAGCTTGGGGACTCGTGCTGATACGCAGTATTTT. Together with reference TRBV7-6 and TRBJ2-3, the CDR3 gives the full variable domain: GAGVSQSPRYKVTKRGQDVALRCDPISGHVSLYWYRQALGQGPEFLTYFNYEAQQDKSGLPNDRFSAERPEGSISTLTIQRTEQRDSAMYRCASSLGTRADTQYFGPGTRLTVL.

V gene TRBV30 combines with J gene TRBJ2-7; 7 bases line up with TRBD2. The CDR3 has 13 amino acids. The V and J ends lost 2 bases and 6 bases, in that order; junction bases with no gene match: 7. CDR1 GTSNPN and CDR2 SVGIG come from the germline V gene (reference sequence). The CDR3 sequence is CAWSPSGSGEQYF. DNA for the CDR3: TGTGCCTGGAGTCCTAGCGGATCTGGCGAGCAGTACTTC.

This sequence joins TRBV7-8 and TRBJ2-3; D gene ambiguous. The CDR3 totals 14 residues. Germline-derived CDR1 and CDR2 are SGHVS and FQNEAQ. V lost 3 bases and J 0 bases, leaving 7 bases between the germline ends. The CDR3 bases are TGTGCCAGCAGCTTTGGGCCTAGCACAGATACGCAGTATTTT. Its translation is CASSFGPSTDTQYF.

J is TRBJ2-4 and V is TRBV10-2, with 14 bases that match TRBD2. The CDR3 length is 18 residues. CDR1 WSHSY and CDR2 SAAADI come from the germline V gene. J lost 1 base, V lost 4 bases, and 6 bases had no gene match. CDR3 amino acids: CASSGGTSGRGAKNIQYF. CDR3 coding DNA: TGCGCCAGCAGTGGCGGGACTAGCGGGAGAGGCGCCAAAAACATTCAGTACTTC.

The rearrangement links TRBV4-1 to TRBJ2-7; TRBD1 is a possible D gene (5 bases). There are 15 residues in the CDR3. From germline, CDR1 is MGHRA and CDR2 YSYEKL. The V and J ends lost 3 bases and 3 bases respectively, with 15 bases between them. This CDR3 is CASSQTDAPNYEQYF. The CDR3 DNA reads as TGCGCCAGCAGCCAGACAGACGCTCCGAACTACGAGCAGTACTTC.

This sequence joins TRBV12-3 or TRBV12-4 and TRBJ1-2; D unclear. This CDR3 is 12 amino acids long. Trimming removed 4 bases from V and 8 bases from J, with 11 bases in between. CDR3 sequence (DNA): TGTGCCAGCAGTTCAGGTCCCCTAGGCTACACCTTC. This encodes CASSSGPLGYTF.

The J gene is TRBJ1-2, the V gene TRBV19, with 8 bases matching TRBD1. V trimming: 5 bases; J trimming: 2 bases; junction bases outside the gene matches: 4. Germline CDR1 and CDR2: LNHDA and SQIVND (reference sequence). The CDR3 runs to 14 residues. CDR3 protein: CASSSDRANYGYTF. CDR3 DNA sequence: TGTGCCAGTAGTTCGGACAGGGCAAACTATGGCTACACCTTC. Together with reference TRBV19 and TRBJ1-2, the CDR3 gives the full variable domain: DGGITQSPKYLFRKEGQNVTLSCEQNLNHDAMYWYRQDPGQGLRLIYYSQIVNDFQKGDIAEGYSVSREKKESFPLTVTSAQKNPTAFYLCASSSDRANYGYTFGSGTRLTVV.

J is TRBJ2-3 and V is TRBV4-2; D is perhaps TRBD2 (6 bases). Between the trimmed V and J ends, which lost 2 bases and 6 bases, there was a span of 18 bases. Germline CDR1 and CDR2: LGHNA and YNFKEQ. The CDR3 length is 16 residues. CDR3 in amino acids: CASSQIFRGEEDTQYF. The CDR3 DNA reads as TGTGCCAGCAGCCAAATTTTTCGCGGGGAAGAGGATACGCAGTATTTT.

The chain carries TRBV5-1 and TRBJ2-3, with 9 bases lining up with TRBD2. The CDR3 contains 17 residues. CDR1 and CDR2 (germline): SGHRS, YFSETQ. Germline trimming cut 1 base from V and 3 bases from J; bases unmatched to any gene: 9. CDR3 loop: CASSLNSPSGVTDTQYF. As DNA, the CDR3 is TGCGCCAGCAGCTTGAATTCCCCTAGCGGGGTTACAGATACGCAGTATTTT.

The chain has TRBV11-2 and TRBJ2-5, with a tentative D call TRBD2 (6 bases). Deletions cut 3 bases from V and 3 bases from J, with 8 bases between. The CDR3 is 13 amino acids. CDR1 and CDR2 from the germline V gene are SGHAT and FQNNGV. The CDR3 DNA reads TGTGCCAGCAGCTTGGGCGGGGAAGAGACCCAGTACTTC. As protein: CASSLGGEETQYF.

The chain combines TRBV25-1 with TRBJ2-7; D uncertain. CDR1 MGHDK and CDR2 SYGVNS come from the germline V gene. This CDR3 region has 12 residues. V was cut by 3 bases and J by 6 bases, with 9 bases left in between. CDR3 region: CASSDVISEQYF. The CDR3 bases are TGTGCCAGCAGTGATGTTATCTCCGAGCAGTACTTC.

The chain recombines TRBV5-1 with TRBJ2-7; 9 bases are a match to TRBD1. This CDR3 is 18 amino acids long. Germline CDR1 reads SGHRS; CDR2 reads YFSETQ. With V trimmed by 7 bases and J by 5 bases, 22 bases remained unmatched. The CDR3 sequence is CASQILPGQGPSVHEQYF. The CDR3 DNA sequence: TGCGCCAGCCAAATACTACCGGGACAGGGTCCTTCGGTCCACGAGCAGTACTTC.

The CDR3 DNA follows: TGTGCCAGCTCACTCAGGACTTATGGCTACACCTTC. The encoded protein is CASSLRTYGYTF. The chain combines TRBV18 with TRBJ1-2, with D uncertain. The CDR3 is made up of 12 amino acids. The germline V gene has CDR1 KGHSH and CDR2 LQKENI. V lost 4 bases, J lost 5 bases, and 8 bases lay in between.

The chain joins TRBV11-1 to TRBJ2-3, with 9 bases fitting TRBD2. This CDR3 contains 15 residues. CDR1 and CDR2 from the germline V gene are SGHAT and FQDESV (reference sequence). V trimming: 6 bases; J trimming: 2 bases; junction bases outside the gene matches: 6. CDR3 nucleotide sequence: TGTGCCAGCAGGGCCAGCGGGAGGTCCACAGATACGCAGTATTTT. This gives the protein CASRASGRSTDTQYF.

This rearrangement joins TRBV3-1 (or the pseudogene TRBV3-2) to TRBJ1-6, with D possibly matching TRBD1 (6 bases). CDR3 length: 15 amino acids. Trimming took off 4 bases at V and 7 bases at J, with 14 bases between the two ends. CDR1 is LGHDT, CDR2 YNNKEL, per germline (reference sequence). The CDR3 region has the DNA TGTGCCAGCAGCCGAGGGGGGGGCCGAAATTCACCCCTCCACTTT. Protein: CASSRGGGRNSPLHF.

V is TRBV7-2 and J is TRBJ2-1, with D possibly being TRBD1 (5 bases). The germline V and J ends were trimmed by 5 bases and 8 bases, with 10 bases remaining between them. From germline, CDR1 is SGHTA and CDR2 FQGNSA. The CDR3 has 12 amino acids. CDR3 amino acids: CASSQGGYEQFF. The DNA for the CDR3 is TGTGCCAGCAGCCAGGGTGGCTATGAGCAGTTCTTC.

The chain couples TRBV28 to TRBJ2-1, with TRBD1 as a possible D gene (5 bases). Germline V gene sequence: CDR1 MDHEN, CDR2 SYDVKM. The germline V and J ends were trimmed by 7 bases and 4 bases, with 14 bases remaining between them. This CDR3 is built from 14 residues. The CDR3 nucleotides are TGTGCCAGCACTCATATGGGGCTGTACAATGAGCAGTTCTTC. It is translated as CASTHMGLYNEQFF.